This TCR beta chain was observed in a study of CD8+CD57+ T cells in acquired aplastic anemia. Overall study: CD4+ and CD8+ cells, once sorted, gave DNA averaging about 3 ug. Study results and limitations: Patients had around 30 CD8+ CDR3 sequences in common with controls (the shared set). Patients and controls had CD8+ Simpson's diversity values that were not significantly distinct.

Sequenced patients had shown CD8+CD57+ cell expansion by flow cytometry. Note on this clonotype: Its antigen is unidentified.

Per the germline V gene, CDR1 is WSHSY and CDR2 is SAAADI. The V and J ends lost 10 bases and 3 bases, in that order; junction bases with no gene match: 13. The CDR3 runs to 15 residues. Genomic DNA templated the TCR beta VDJ and CDR3 profiling. Each CDR3 protein gets one entry after TCRdb re-called the reads with MiXCR. The sample lists about 98,000 distinct CDR3 sequences, around two thirds occurring once. The chain joins TRBV10-2 to TRBJ2-5; 8 bases map to TRBD2. The sample comprised sorted CD4+, CD8+, or CD8+CD57+ T cells (not recorded which) from PBMCs. This TCR derives from a human donor with aplastic anemia. The CDR3 sequence: CANRSLSGSKETQYF. The CDR3 region has the DNA TGCGCCAACAGATCCTTAAGCGGGAGCAAAGAGACCCAGTACTTC.